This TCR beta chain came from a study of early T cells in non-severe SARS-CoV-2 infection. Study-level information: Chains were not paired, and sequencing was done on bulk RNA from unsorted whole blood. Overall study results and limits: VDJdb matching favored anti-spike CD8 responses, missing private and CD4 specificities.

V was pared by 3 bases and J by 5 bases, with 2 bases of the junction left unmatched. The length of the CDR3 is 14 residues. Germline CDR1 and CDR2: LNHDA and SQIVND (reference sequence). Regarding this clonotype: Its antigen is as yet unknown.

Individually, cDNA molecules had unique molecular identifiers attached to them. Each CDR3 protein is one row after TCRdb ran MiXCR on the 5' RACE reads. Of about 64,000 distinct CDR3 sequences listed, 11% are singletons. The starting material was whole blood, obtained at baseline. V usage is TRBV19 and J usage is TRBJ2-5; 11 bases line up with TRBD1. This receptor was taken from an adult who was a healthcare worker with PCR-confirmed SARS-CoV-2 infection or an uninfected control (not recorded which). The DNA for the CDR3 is TGTGCCAGTAGTATCTGGGACAGGGGGGAGACCCAGTACTTC. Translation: CASSIWDRGETQYF.